The source of this TCR beta chain is a study of blood T cells in healthy people across ages. Sample-barcoded 5' priming and a J-beta primer mix drove a second PCR of about 6 to 12 cycles. From the 5' RACE reads, TCRdb called clonotypes with MiXCR, one entry per CDR3 protein. Counted here are roughly 800,000 distinct CDR3 sequences, about 62% occurring once; the ten biggest clones make up about 20%. Notes on this clonotype: Its target is not known.

Whole-study results and caveats: Any conclusive comparison of naive versus antigen-experienced cells was prevented by using unsorted PBMCs. The unknown donor CMV status may have confounded expanded clonotype changes.

The specimen sequenced was blood. This receptor was identified in a young man in good health.

For the CDR3, the DNA is TGCAGTGCTAGCCCGGTCGCGTGGCGCACAGATACGCAGTATTTT. It is translated as CSASPVAWRTDTQYF. The chain is built from TRBV20-1 and TRBJ2-3; D is unresolved. The CDR3 length is 15 residues. Trimming took 3 bases from V and 1 from J, leaving 14 bases between them. Germline V gene sequence: CDR1 DFQATT, CDR2 SNEGSKA (reference sequence).